These T cell receptor beta chains were read from a single sample in a study of blood T cell repertoires in COVID-19. Produced via immunoSEQ multiplex PCR; TCRdb's table is partial and in-frame only. Seen here are 250,000 to 300,000 clones, approximately 82% observed once, and the top ten hold about 4.9%. Sequencing was performed on peripheral blood. These receptors all stem from a man in his sixties who had recovered from COVID-19. CDR3s include the opening cysteine and the closing phenylalanine or tryptophan.

V | CDR3
TRBV20-1 | CSARGATEAFF
TRBV28 | CASSFAAGNTIYF
TRBV6-5 | CASSARASGANVLTF
TRBV24-1 | CATSDPGLSGELFF
TRBV7-9 | CASSLGLAMSDTQYF
TRBV19 | CASSIAQGRSGYTF
TRBV5-1 | CASSLAAGLTGELFF
TRBV19 | CASSISGDPTDTQYF
TRBV27 | CATGTSGWVEQFF
TRBV18 | CASSEQGIVNEQYF
TRBV6-1 | CASSEALADRGREKLFF
TRBV30 | CAWGTTEAFF
TRBV5-1 | CASRPSSGGGYEQYF
TRBV7-6 | CASSLSSGQGAGYTQYF
TRBV19 | CASNLQGPGELFF
TRBV4-1 | CASSQRLSQGENSPLHF
TRBV19 | CASSARDRSSNQPQHF
TRBV5-1 | CASQTGAHGYTF
TRBV6-1 | CASSDKTGVIIDTQYF
TRBV3-1/TRBV3-2 | CASSQVTGSYGYTF
TRBV24-1 | CATSDPRGIQETQYF
TRBV3-1/TRBV3-2 | CASRQETGELFF
TRBV12-5 | CASAPGQNNQPQHF
TRBV2 | CASSEGQGNTDTQYF
TRBV5-3 | CARSWVGGSYGYTF
TRBV6-1 | CASSEAREETQYF
TRBV20-1 | CSASRGLAGVWGETQYF
TRBV6-4 | CASSDRNGELFF
TRBV29-1 | CSVRDRMNTEAFF
TRBV19 | CASSIGAGGAIEQFF
TRBV28 | CASSFSRGVHEQYF
TRBV9 | CASSVVPGRNTGELFF
TRBV6-5 | CASSYGTPNTEAFF
TRBV2 | CASTTGSPRGQPQHF
TRBV15 | CATSRPAGGETQYF
TRBV19 | CASSPGLAGGSYNEQFF
TRBV6-5 | CASSSGNSYNEQFF
TRBV18 | CASSDRAGTETQYF
TRBV5-1 | CASSSGEPGLAYNEQFF
TRBV5-6 | CASSLDREGDTQYF
TRBV7-6 | CASSSERGAYEQYF
TRBV5-8 | CAIPPRPGQGFGELFF
TRBV7-9 | CASSRGLAGGLEQFF
TRBV7-9 | CASSRGDNKKEAFF
TRBV30 | CAWQSDSSYEQYF
TRBV29-1 | CSVLGLRGGGSTDTQYF
TRBV27 | CASSLRAGTSTDTQYF
TRBV2 | CASSRPGTGISNQPQHF
TRBV11-2 | CASSTTSVTYEQYF